This T cell receptor beta chain was profiled in a study of molecular identifiers for immune sequencing clone quantification. Study outcomes and limitations: The sizes of highly expanded clones could be underestimated when identical TCR molecules share a barcode.

The ends lost 3 bases at V and 0 bases at J; junction bases unmatched: 1. This CDR3 is built from 15 residues. In germline, CDR1 is SGDLS, CDR2 YYNGEE. Isolation of naive CD8 T cells was achieved by sorting on a CD8+CD4-CCR7+CD45RA+ phenotype. Bulk libraries came from a prior protocol with listed TCR primers. TCRdb re-derived calls from the PCR reads in MiXCR, one entry per CDR3 protein. The profile shows about 640,000 distinct CDR3 sequences, less than 20% of them singletons. This clonotype was recorded at least ten times. The antigen remains unidentified. Sequenced input: naive CD8+ T cells from blood, with Jurkat cell RNA spiked in. The subset was: FACS-sorted CD8+CD4-CCR7+CD45RA+ naive T cells. The source is a human donor in good health. Some libraries in this study had Jurkat cell RNA spiked in. This chain uses TRBV9 with TRBJ2-1, with TRBD2 identical over 9 bases. The CDR3 bases are TGTGCCAGCAGCGGGACTAGCGTCTCCTACAATGAGCAGTTCTTC. Residues: CASSGTSVSYNEQFF.